The TCR beta chain described here comes from a study of T cells in Graves' hyperthyroidism and ophthalmopathy. Overall study context: Peripheral blood was collected at initial diagnosis, before any treatment. Study observations and caveats: Also found in blood were most expanded thyroid clonotypes above 0.001.

TCR beta CDR3 regions were amplified from RNA transcripts. The HTBI primer set was used in a first-round RT-PCR of the TCR CDR3. MiXCR, applied by TCRdb to the multiplex PCR reads, yields one record per CDR3 protein. The sample has fewer than 800,000 distinct CDR3 sequences, roughly 15% seen once. In this sample, this clonotype turned up many times. The antigen is undetermined. V was trimmed by 6 bases and J by 5 bases, leaving 17 bases between them. The CDR3 is made up of 14 amino acids. CDR1 and CDR2 (germline): MNHEY, SMNVEV (reference sequence). The sample consisted of blood. This TCR came from a man between 18 and 29 years old with Graves' hyperthyroidism. The gene calls are TRBV27 and TRBJ2-7; D is perhaps TRBD1 or TRBD2 (5 bases each). CDR3 sequence: CASSPTGPRNEQYF. Here the CDR3 DNA reads TGTGCCAGCAGCCCCACGGGACCGCGCAACGAGCAGTACTTC.